This TCR beta chain is from a study of blood T cell repertoires in COVID-19. Looking at the study overall: Acute and convalescent COVID-19 specimens originated in the United States, Italy and Spain. Sample material is recorded as cDNA or gDNA derived from T cells, B-cell-depleted T cells, or PBMCs.

Original methodology: Reference gene primer amplification in the assay estimated nucleated cell counts. TCRdb's table, derived via immunoSEQ multiplex PCR, lists solely in-frame clones and lacks some. D and trimming were read from the DNA, whereas the V and J calls and clone size are those reported in that table. There are approximately 260,000 clones in the sample; about 88% occur only once, and about 3.5% lies in the top ten. CDR1 MNHEY and CDR2 SVGAGI come from the germline V gene. The CDR3 loop spans 13 amino acids. Trimming removed 6 bases from V and 8 bases from J, with 16 bases in between. The gene calls are TRBV6-5 and TRBJ1-1; TRBD1 is a possible D gene (5 bases). What was sequenced was peripheral blood. The clonotype originates from a man between 18 and 29 years old with active or convalescent COVID-19. The CDR3 loop is CASRTNTGGEAFF. In DNA form, the CDR3 reads TGTGCCAGCAGGACAAATACAGGTGGGGAAGCTTTCTTT.